These 18 T cell receptor beta chains came from one sample sequenced in a study of neurological immune-mediated disorders. Each CDR3 protein gets one entry after TCRdb re-called the 5' RACE reads with MiXCR. The table has tens of thousands of distinct CDR3 sequences, 9.4% seen once. The sample taken for sequencing was PBMCs. Receptors were obtained from a man between 45 and 60 years old in good health.

This clonotype has a count of ten or more. The J gene is TRBJ2-1, the V gene TRBV7-3; D gene ambiguous. Trimming pared 0 bases from V and 6 bases from J, leaving 9 bases between. CDR1 and CDR2 (germline): SGHTA, FQGTGA. The length of the CDR3 is 14 residues. CDR3 amino acids: CASSLTQQINEQFF. CDR3 nucleotides: TGTGCCAGCAGCTTAACCCAACAGATCAATGAGCAGTTCTTC. Filled out from reference TRBV7-3 and TRBJ2-1, the complete variable domain reads GAGVSQTPSNKVTEKGKYVELRCDPISGHTALYWYRQSLGQGPEFLIYFQGTGAADDSGLPNDRFFAVRPEGSVSTLKIQRTERGDSAVYLCASSLTQQINEQFFGPGTRLTVL.

The DNA for the CDR3 is TGCGCCAGCAGCCAGCTCTGGGGTGCACCCCTCCACTTT. It translates to CASSQLWGAPLHF. The rearrangement joins TRBV4-1 to TRBJ1-6; no clear D gene. This CDR3 contains 13 residues. Trimming took 3 bases from V and 11 from J, leaving 11 bases between them. Germline values: CDR1 MGHRA, CDR2 YSYEKL.

This clonotype was counted at least ten times. V and J are TRBV6-1 and TRBJ1-5; D not certain. The CDR3 consists of 13 residues. V lost 2 bases to trimming and J lost 2 bases, with 4 bases between them. Looked up from germline, CDR1 is MNHNS and CDR2 is SASEGT. The CDR3 spells CASSEMGNQPQHF. The DNA of the CDR3 is TGTGCCAGCAGTGAAATGGGCAATCAGCCCCAGCATTTT.

This clonotype was detected many times. This sequence joins TRBV12-3 or TRBV12-4 and TRBJ1-1, with 7 positions matching TRBD1. CDR3 length: 14 residues. Germline trimming cut 3 bases from V and 7 bases from J; bases unmatched to any gene: 8. This CDR3 reads CASSFVGQKFEAFF. DNA of the CDR3: TGTGCCAGCAGTTTCGTGGGACAGAAGTTTGAAGCTTTCTTT.

This clonotype was seen at least ten times. CDR3 coding DNA: TGTGCCAGCAGCGTCCCAAGTGGCTACACCTTC. Encoded protein: CASSVPSGYTF. The chain employs TRBV9 and TRBJ1-2; D gene ambiguous. Trimming pared 2 bases from V and 7 bases from J, leaving 6 bases between. The CDR3 is 11 amino acids. The germline V gene encodes CDR1 SGDLS and CDR2 YYNGEE.

This clonotype was seen many times. This chain joins TRBV28 and TRBJ1-2, with D perhaps matching TRBD1 (5 bases). This CDR3 region has 12 residues. Trimming cost V 7 bases and J 8 bases, with 14 bases left between them. The germline gives CDR1 MDHEN, CDR2 SYDVKM. This CDR3 reads CASMEGSGGYTF. For the CDR3, the DNA is TGTGCCAGCATGGAGGGGTCAGGGGGCTACACCTTC.

This clonotype occurred many times. The chain uses TRBV10-2 and TRBJ1-1, with 7 bases fitting TRBD1. This CDR3 spans 14 amino acids. Germline CDR1 and CDR2: WSHSY and SAAADI. The V and J ends lost 6 bases and 5 bases, in that order; junction bases with no gene match: 9. The CDR3 here is CASSPRGWGTEAFF. The CDR3 bases are TGCGCCAGCAGCCCCAGGGGGTGGGGAACTGAAGCTTTCTTT.

This clonotype occurred many times. The chain joins TRBV5-1 to TRBJ2-1, with 12 bases lining up with TRBD2. The junction had 8 bases not matched to a gene; V was cut back by 1 base and J by 6 bases. This CDR3 has 17 residues. CDR1 and CDR2 from the germline V gene are SGHRS and YFSETQ. CDR3 sequence reads: CASSLITSGGSANEQFF. Written as DNA, the CDR3 is TGCGCCAGCAGCTTGATAACTAGCGGGGGGTCCGCCAATGAGCAGTTCTTC.

This clonotype was found many times. The gene calls are TRBV6-2 or TRBV6-3 and TRBJ1-1; D not certain. The V gene lost 4 bases and the J gene lost 7 bases, with 10 bases spanning the gap. The V gene's germline CDR1 is MNHEY and CDR2 SVGEGT. This CDR3 is 12 amino acids long. DNA of the CDR3: TGTGCCAGCAGTTCTCGGGGTTTTGAAGCTTTCTTT. It yields the protein CASSSRGFEAFF.

In this sample, this clonotype turned up many times. J is TRBJ2-5 and V is TRBV5-1, with D uncertain. The CDR3 is 16 residues long. The germline V gene encodes CDR1 SGHRS and CDR2 YFSETQ. The ends were cut back, 4 bases at V and 2 bases at J, with 18 bases in the middle. CDR3: CASSPGINHQQETQYF. For the CDR3, the DNA is TGCGCCAGCAGCCCTGGGATCAACCACCAACAAGAGACCCAGTACTTC.

This clonotype was counted at least ten times. The chain combines TRBV18 with TRBJ1-5; D gene uncertain. CDR1 KGHSH and CDR2 LQKENI come from the germline V gene. V lost 4 bases and J 4 bases, leaving 14 bases between the germline ends. This CDR3 has 15 residues. CDR3 residues: CASSLAGGVNQPQHF. The CDR3 DNA reads as TGTGCCAGCTCACTTGCAGGAGGAGTGAATCAGCCCCAGCATTTT.

In this sample, this clonotype turned up many times. As DNA, the CDR3 is TGCGCCAGCCATGGTGGAGACACTGAAGCTTTCTTT. Translation: CASHGGDTEAFF. The rearrangement joins TRBV5-1 to TRBJ1-1; D ambiguous. CDR1 and CDR2 (germline): SGHRS, YFSETQ. Trimming removed 7 bases from V and 3 bases from J, with 10 bases in between. The CDR3 sequence is 12 residues long.

This clonotype was counted between two and nine times. V gene TRBV5-1 combines with J gene TRBJ2-1; no definite D call. Per germline, CDR1 SGHRS and CDR2 YFSETQ. The CDR3 covers 12 residues. The ends were cut back, 0 bases at V and 9 bases at J, with 7 bases in the middle. The CDR3 reads CASSLVFSEQFF. The CDR3, as DNA: TGCGCCAGCAGCTTGGTATTTTCTGAGCAGTTCTTC.

Remarks on this clonotype: Being one base from a much bigger clone, this may be a read error. V and J are TRBV18 and TRBJ2-3; TRBD1 matches at 7 bases. The V segment lost 3 bases and the J segment 3 bases; nucleotides outside the gene matches: 6. CDR1 is KGHSH and CDR2 is LQKENI in the germline V gene. The CDR3 extends over 15 amino acids. The chain's CDR3 is CASSPSDRFTDTQYF. CDR3 nucleotide sequence: TGTGCCAGCTCACCCTCGGACAGGTTTACAGATACGCAGTATTTT.

This clonotype was found many times. The chain carries TRBV5-1 and TRBJ2-3; 8 bases agree with TRBD1. CDR3 length equals 13 residues. Germline assignment: CDR1 SGHRS and CDR2 YFSETQ. After removal of 6 bases from V and 6 bases from J, the junction contained 6 bases not matched to a gene. The CDR3 is CASIDRGGDTQYF. CDR3 DNA: TGCGCCAGCATAGACAGGGGCGGTGATACGCAGTATTTT.

There are many counts of this clonotype. V gene TRBV7-2 combines with J gene TRBJ2-3, with 8 bases that match TRBD2. Trimming took 2 bases from V and 5 from J; bases not matched to a gene: 6. The CDR3 runs 15 residues. The germline V gene has CDR1 SGHTA and CDR2 FQGNSA. The CDR3 sequence is CASSLSSGGRDTQYF. DNA for the CDR3: TGTGCCAGCAGCTTATCGTCGGGGGGGCGAGATACGCAGTATTTT.

This clonotype was seen many times. The gene calls are TRBV7-6 and TRBJ2-7; 8 bases align to TRBD1. Germline CDR1 and CDR2: SGHVS and FNYEAQ. The trim removed 5 bases at V and 4 bases at J, leaving 7 bases unmatched. The CDR3 runs 14 residues. This chain's CDR3 is CASSPDRGTYEQYF. The CDR3 DNA follows: TGTGCCAGCAGCCCCGACAGGGGAACTTACGAGCAGTACTTC.

The chain's CDR3 is CAIRGVRNTEAFF. CDR3 DNA: TGTGCCATCAGGGGGGTGAGGAACACTGAAGCTTTCTTT. The chain links TRBV28 to TRBJ1-1, with 7 bases lining up with TRBD1. J lost 1 base, V lost 10 bases, and 6 bases had no gene match. The CDR3 consists of 13 residues. Germline loops: CDR1 MDHEN, CDR2 SYDVKM. The variable domain in full, with the rest retrieved from reference TRBV28 and TRBJ1-1, is DVKVTQSSRYLVKRTGEKVFLECVQDMDHENMFWYRQDPGLGLRLIYFSYDVKMKEKGDIPEGYSVSREKKERFSLILESASTNQTSMYLCAIRGVRNTEAFFGQGTRLTVV.